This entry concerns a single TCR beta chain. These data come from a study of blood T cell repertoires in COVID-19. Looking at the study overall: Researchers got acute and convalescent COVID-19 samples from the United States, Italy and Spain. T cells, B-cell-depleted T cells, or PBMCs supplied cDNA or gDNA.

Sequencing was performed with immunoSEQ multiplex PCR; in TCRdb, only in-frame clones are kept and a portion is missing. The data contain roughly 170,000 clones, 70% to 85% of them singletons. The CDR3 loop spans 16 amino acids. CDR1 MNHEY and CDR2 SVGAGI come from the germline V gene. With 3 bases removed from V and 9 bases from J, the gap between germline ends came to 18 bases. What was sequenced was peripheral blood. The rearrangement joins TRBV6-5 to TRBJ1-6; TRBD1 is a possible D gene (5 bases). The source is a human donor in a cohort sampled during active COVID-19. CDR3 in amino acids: CASSYQSGSSSSPLHF. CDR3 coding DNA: TGTGCCAGCAGTTATCAATCAGGGTCAAGCAGTTCACCCCTCCACTTT.